The clone carrying this TCR beta chain was recorded many times. What it binds is not known. Trimming left V 1 base short and J 0 bases short, with 9 bases between. The V gene's germline CDR1 is SEHNR and CDR2 FQNEAQ (reference sequence). The CDR3 loop spans 15 amino acids. This specimen comes from a study of T cell repertoires in cytomegalovirus infection. TCRdb reprocessed the reads with MiXCR, giving one entry per CDR3 protein. This table has 800,000 to 950,000 distinct CDR3 sequences, over 25% appearing once. The starting material was cultured CD8+ T cells from PBMCs, obtained from culture after CMV antigen stimulation. The chain links TRBV7-9 to TRBJ1-1; D gene ambiguous. The clonotype originates from a human donor in good health (CMV status not recorded). Some clones in this sample may be carry-over from other donors' samples. The CDR3 sequence is CASSLESSMNTEAFF. The CDR3 DNA follows: TGTGCCAGCAGCTTAGAAAGTAGTATGAACACTGAAGCTTTCTTT. Combining the CDR3 with reference TRBV7-9 and TRBJ1-1 gives the whole variable domain DTGVSQNPRHKITKRGQNVTFRCDPISEHNRLYWYRQTLGQGPEFLTYFQNEAQLEKSRLLSDRFSAERPKGSFSTLEIQRTEQGDSAMYLCASSLESSMNTEAFFGQGTRLTVV.